This T cell receptor beta chain was identified during a study of blood T cell repertoires in COVID-19. The wider study: Sources were T cells, B-cell-depleted T cells, or PBMCs; the material itself was cDNA or gDNA.

CDR3 length: 16 residues. V shed 5 bases, J shed 2 bases, and the junction held 5 bases outside the gene matches. CDR1 SGHDT and CDR2 YYEEEE come from the germline V gene. Per the original methods: Reference gene primers were amplified, and this amplification served to estimate nucleated cell counts. The assay was immunoSEQ multiplex PCR, and TCRdb's table has in-frame clones only and misses some. D and trimming come from the DNA, and the V and J calls and clone size come from that table. The sample carries around 300,000 clones, over 75% recorded once. This clonotype was sampled from a woman in her 70s with acute or convalescent COVID-19. The chain links TRBV5-6 to TRBJ2-2; 11 nucleotides line up with TRBD1. The sample comprised peripheral blood. The CDR3 region has the DNA TGTGCCAGCAGTTGGGGACAGGGGGTAAACACCGGGGAGCTGTTTTTT. Its translation is CASSWGQGVNTGELFF.